The 32 T cell receptor beta chains presented below share a single source sample, sequenced in a study of lymphopenia after photon versus proton radiotherapy. The table came from immunoSEQ multiplex PCR; TCRdb's copy has only in-frame clones and leaves some out. The sample consists of around 55,000 clones, about 88% of them appearing once. The sample here was peripheral blood, taken from a patient treated with proton-based radiotherapy. The receptors were gathered from a man in his 60s with pancreatic cancer.

This clone showed up just a few times. The J gene is TRBJ2-3, the V gene TRBV29-1; 14 nucleotides align to TRBD2. The germline gives CDR1 SQVTM, CDR2 ANQGSEA. The CDR3 has 18 amino acids. The V gene end was trimmed by 4 bases and the J gene end by 3 bases; junction bases not matched to a gene: 12. CDR3 in amino acids: CSVVSPLGTSGRTDTQYF. CDR3 nucleotide sequence: TGCAGCGTTGTTAGTCCCTTGGGGACTAGCGGGAGAACAGATACGCAGTATTTT.

J is TRBJ2-5 and V is TRBV10-3; TRBD2 matches 12 bases. The CDR3 is 13 amino acids. Germline CDR1 reads ENHRY; CDR2 reads SYGVKD. The junction had 12 bases not matched to a gene; V was cut back by 11 bases and J by 11 bases. DNA of the CDR3: TGTGCCGGACAAACACTAGCGGGGGGTGAGCAGTACTTC. This sequence encodes CAGQTLAGGEQYF.

This sequence joins TRBV9 and TRBJ2-3; no clear D. Germline V gene lookup returns CDR1 SGDLS and CDR2 YYNGEE. V was trimmed by 1 base and J by 5 bases, leaving 8 bases between them. CDR3 size: 13 residues. In nucleotides, the CDR3 is TGTGCCAGCAGCGTAACCTCACAAGATACGCAGTATTTT. Its protein product is CASSVTSQDTQYF.

The J gene is TRBJ2-5, the V gene TRBV19; TRBD1 aligns across 10 bases. Germline CDR1 and CDR2: LNHDA and SQIVND (reference sequence). V lost 6 bases and J lost 5; bases outside the gene matches: 3. The CDR3 spans 13 residues. CDR3 nucleotide sequence: TGTGCCAGTAGCCCGACAGGGGGCGAGACCCAGTACTTC. The encoded protein is CASSPTGGETQYF.

The chain uses TRBV6-5 and TRBJ2-3, with TRBD1 as a possible D gene (5 bases). This CDR3 region has 15 residues. Trimming took 6 bases from V and 0 from J, leaving 13 bases between them. Germline V CDR1 and CDR2: MNHEY, SVGAGI. The DNA for the CDR3 is TGTGCCAGCAGGCGATGGGGCGGAAGCACAGATACGCAGTATTTT. Translated: CASRRWGGSTDTQYF.

J is TRBJ1-2 and V is TRBV4-3, with 10 bases matching TRBD1. The V gene end was trimmed by 5 bases and the J gene end by 4 bases; junction bases not matched to a gene: 7. Germline loops: CDR1 LGHNA, CDR2 YSLEER. CDR3 length: 15 residues. CDR3 DNA sequence: TGCGCCAGCAGCGCGACACGACAGGGGGCCTATGGCTACACCTTC. It translates to CASSATRQGAYGYTF.

The CDR3 here is CASSRTNEKLFF. CDR3 sequence (DNA): TGTGCCAGCAGTCGTACTAATGAAAAACTGTTTTTT. The V and J genes are TRBV7-9 and TRBJ1-4; D not resolved. V lost 6 bases and J 2 bases, leaving 4 bases between the germline ends. Per germline, CDR1 SEHNR and CDR2 FQNEAQ (reference sequence). The CDR3 is made up of 12 amino acids.

The chain employs TRBV19 and TRBJ1-5; D may be TRBD1 (5 bases). This CDR3 contains 16 residues. V lost 1 base, J lost 7 bases, and 17 bases lay in between. CDR1 is LNHDA, CDR2 SQIVND, per germline (reference sequence). CDR3 region: CASSIGSWGSFQPQHF. The DNA for the CDR3 is TGTGCCAGTAGTATAGGGAGCTGGGGCAGCTTCCAGCCCCAGCATTTT. Together with reference TRBV19 and TRBJ1-5, the CDR3 gives the full variable domain: DGGITQSPKYLFRKEGQNVTLSCEQNLNHDAMYWYRQDPGQGLRLIYYSQIVNDFQKGDIAEGYSVSREKKESFPLTVTSAQKNPTAFYLCASSIGSWGSFQPQHFGDGTRLSIL.

The V and J genes are TRBV4-1 and TRBJ1-1, with a possible D match to TRBD1 (5 bases). From germline, CDR1 is MGHRA and CDR2 YSYEKL. The CDR3 is made up of 14 amino acids. Trimming left V 3 bases short and J 1 base short, with 9 bases between. The CDR3 nucleotides read TGCGCCAGCAGCCACGCACAGGCGAACACTGAAGCTTTCTTT. It encodes CASSHAQANTEAFF.

The chain carries TRBV19 and TRBJ2-5; 9 bases agree with TRBD1. Losses at the gene ends were 4 bases for V and 2 bases for J; bases not matched to a gene: 5. Germline V gene lookup returns CDR1 LNHDA and CDR2 SQIVND (reference sequence). CDR3 length: 15 residues. The CDR3 region has the DNA TGTGCCAGTAGTAGTAGAGGGACAGGGCAAGAGACCCAGTACTTC. Protein: CASSSRGTGQETQYF.

The CDR3 DNA is TGCGCCAGCAGCTCGGACGGGTACAATGAGCAGTTCTTC. This codes for CASSSDGYNEQFF. The chain has TRBV5-1 and TRBJ2-1; D gene unclear. The CDR3 totals 13 residues. Germline V gene sequence: CDR1 SGHRS, CDR2 YFSETQ. Trimming left V 3 bases short and J 4 bases short, with 8 bases between.

This chain's CDR3 is CASSFSPADYGYTF. As DNA, the CDR3 is TGCGCCAGCAGCTTCTCCCCGGCAGACTATGGCTACACCTTC. The rearrangement uses TRBV5-1 and TRBJ1-2; no clear D gene. The V end lost 2 bases, the J end lost 3 bases, and 11 bases lay between the germline ends. CDR1 SGHRS and CDR2 YFSETQ come from the germline V gene. There are 14 residues in the CDR3.

The chain is built from TRBV5-1 and TRBJ2-2; D is possibly TRBD1 (5 bases). The length of the CDR3 is 14 residues. Germline values: CDR1 SGHRS, CDR2 YFSETQ. Trimming cost V 6 bases and J 4 bases, with 13 bases left between them. CDR3 residues: CASTPQGSTGELFF. Here the CDR3 DNA reads TGCGCCAGCACCCCGCAGGGAAGCACCGGGGAGCTGTTTTTT. The entire variable domain, with the rest obtained from reference TRBV5-1 and TRBJ2-2, is as follows: KAGVTQTPRYLIKTRGQQVTLSCSPISGHRSVSWYQQTPGQGLQFLFEYFSETQRNKGNFPGRFSGRQFSNSRSEMNVSTLELGDSALYLCASTPQGSTGELFFGEGSRLTVL.

This clone was seen just once. The CDR3 DNA follows: TGTGCCTGGAGTGTAACAGGGGAAACTGAAGCTTTCTTT. This sequence encodes CAWSVTGETEAFF. This sequence joins TRBV30 and TRBJ1-1; 7 bases map to TRBD1. V shed 0 bases and J 5 bases; nucleotides not matched to a gene: 3. Looked up from germline, CDR1 is GTSNPN and CDR2 is SVGIG (reference sequence). The CDR3 runs 13 residues.

The chain couples TRBV5-6 to TRBJ2-1; D might be TRBD2 (7 bases). Germline V gene data show CDR1 as SGHDT and CDR2 as YYEEEE. CDR3 length: 18 amino acids. Trimming removed 7 bases at V and 5 bases at J, with 28 bases between. CDR3 protein: CASAGLMGAGTRNNEQFF. In DNA, the CDR3 is TGTGCCAGCGCGGGACTAATGGGGGCGGGAACACGGAACAATGAGCAGTTCTTC.

This chain links TRBV28 with TRBJ2-1; D is unclear. This CDR3 comprises 18 residues. The germline gives CDR1 MDHEN, CDR2 SYDVKM. The V and J ends lost 3 bases and 7 bases respectively, with 25 bases between them. CDR3: CASSFSQGLGSLSNEQFF. CDR3 nucleotides: TGTGCCAGCAGTTTCAGTCAAGGTCTGGGTTCTCTTTCGAATGAGCAGTTCTTC.

V usage is TRBV11-2 and J usage is TRBJ1-1; D possibly corresponds to TRBD1 (5 bases). Per germline, CDR1 SGHAT and CDR2 FQNNGV. The CDR3 is made up of 14 amino acids. The germline V and J ends were trimmed by 6 bases and 6 bases, with 17 bases remaining between them. This CDR3 reads CASSSGIPGAEAFF. CDR3 DNA: TGTGCCAGCAGTTCAGGGATTCCTGGCGCTGAAGCTTTCTTT.

The rearrangement links TRBV4-2 to TRBJ2-7; TRBD2 aligns across 9 bases. Germline assignment: CDR1 LGHNA and CDR2 YNFKEQ. The CDR3 runs 15 residues. V was clipped by 1 base and J by 3 bases; unmatched bases: 4. The CDR3 coding sequence is TGTGCCAGCAGCCAAGGGCGGACTAGCGACTACGAGCAGTACTTC. This translates into CASSQGRTSDYEQYF.

The chain couples TRBV28 to TRBJ1-5; D unresolved. The CDR3 is 15 residues long. Germline values: CDR1 MDHEN, CDR2 SYDVKM. V lost 1 base and J lost 2, with 9 bases in between. CDR3 amino acids: CASSLSLAGNQPQHF. CDR3 coding DNA: TGTGCCAGCAGTTTATCTCTGGCAGGCAATCAGCCCCAGCATTTT. Full variable domain (outside the CDR3, taken from reference TRBV28 and TRBJ1-5): DVKVTQSSRYLVKRTGEKVFLECVQDMDHENMFWYRQDPGLGLRLIYFSYDVKMKEKGDIPEGYSVSREKKERFSLILESASTNQTSMYLCASSLSLAGNQPQHFGDGTRLSIL.

V is TRBV6-5 and J is TRBJ2-5; D remains unclear. Germline CDR1 reads MNHEY; CDR2 reads SVGAGI. The CDR3 sequence is 14 residues long. Trimming took 2 bases from V and 3 from J, leaving 10 bases between them. The CDR3 DNA follows: TGTGCCAGCAGTTACCGGGCCGGCAAAGAGACCCAGTACTTC. It codes for CASSYRAGKETQYF.

The rearrangement links TRBV7-2 to TRBJ2-1; 8 bases line up with TRBD2. Germline CDR1 and CDR2: SGHTA and FQGNSA. V lost 4 bases to trimming and J lost 6 bases; unmatched junction nucleotides: 8. The CDR3 spans 15 residues. CDR3: CASSSRGGWVNEQFF. The CDR3 coding sequence is TGTGCCAGCAGCTCCCGGGGGGGTTGGGTCAATGAGCAGTTCTTC. The full variable domain, with the rest looked up from reference TRBV7-2 and TRBJ2-1, is GAGVSQSPSNKVTEKGKDVELRCDPISGHTALYWYRQSLGQGLEFLIYFQGNSAPDKSGLPSDRFSAERTGGSVSTLTIQRTQQEDSAVYLCASSSRGGWVNEQFFGPGTRLTVL.

This rearrangement joins TRBV5-4 to TRBJ2-5; D is unresolved. Germline V CDR1 and CDR2: SGHNT, YYREEE (reference sequence). The CDR3 is made up of 13 amino acids. The germline V and J ends were trimmed by 0 bases and 5 bases, with 8 bases remaining between them. The DNA of the CDR3 is TGTGCCAGCAGCTTGGCAGGTGGGGAGACCCAGTACTTC. It translates to CASSLAGGETQYF.

The chain has TRBV5-1 and TRBJ2-7; 10 bases map to TRBD2. In germline, CDR1 is SGHRS, CDR2 YFSETQ. CDR3 length: 15 amino acids. V was clipped by 4 bases and J by 1 base; unmatched bases: 5. In nucleotides, the CDR3 is TGCGCCAGCAGCGCGACTAGCGGGCTATCCTACGAGCAGTACTTC. It yields the protein CASSATSGLSYEQYF.

Here the CDR3 DNA reads TGTGCCAGCAGAAGCAGGGAGCGAAGCACAGATACGCAGTATTTT. Translating it yields CASRSRERSTDTQYF. The rearrangement links TRBV6-5 to TRBJ2-3; D possibly matches TRBD1 or TRBD2 (5 bases each). The ends were cut back, 6 bases at V and 0 bases at J, with 13 bases in the middle. The CDR3 loop spans 15 amino acids. Germline lookup yields CDR1 MNHEY and CDR2 SVGAGI.

J is TRBJ2-1 and V is TRBV7-9; weak D call: TRBD2 (6 bases). The CDR3 runs 13 residues. Germline CDR1 is SEHNR and CDR2 is FQNEAQ (reference sequence). The germline V and J ends were trimmed by 6 bases and 16 bases, with 22 bases remaining between them. The CDR3 DNA follows: TGTGCCAGCAGAACCGGGACTCCCGAGCAATACTTCTTC. It codes for CASRTGTPEQYFF.

The chain recombines TRBV29-1 with TRBJ1-1; D not resolved. Germline V gene data show CDR1 as SQVTM and CDR2 as ANQGSEA. Trimming stripped 6 bases from V and 0 bases from J, with 17 bases between. This CDR3 has 15 amino acids. Here the CDR3 reads CSVGDLGPLNTEAFF. For the CDR3, the DNA is TGCAGCGTCGGTGATCTCGGACCGCTGAACACTGAAGCTTTCTTT.

The V gene is TRBV5-1, the J gene TRBJ2-3; 15 nucleotides match TRBD2. The V gene's germline CDR1 is SGHRS and CDR2 YFSETQ. Trimming cost V 4 bases and J 6 bases; bases outside gene matches: 3. This CDR3 spans 15 amino acids. CDR3 sequence: CASSAGTSGRDTQYF. CDR3 coding DNA: TGCGCCAGCAGCGCCGGGACTAGCGGGAGGGATACGCAGTATTTT.

The chain recombines TRBV7-8 with TRBJ2-5, with D hard to call. Trimming took 7 bases from V and 5 from J, leaving 23 bases between them. CDR3 length: 16 amino acids. CDR1 SGHVS and CDR2 FQNEAQ come from the germline V gene. The DNA of the CDR3 is TGTGCCAGCACCCGGACCGTCGGGCTCCTTGGGGAGACCCAGTACTTC. It yields the protein CASTRTVGLLGETQYF.

This clone showed up just a few times. CDR3 protein: CASSLGGSGIRSDTQYF. The CDR3 region has the DNA TGTGCCAGCAGCTTAGGAGGGAGCGGGATAAGGTCAGATACGCAGTATTTT. The V gene is TRBV7-6, the J gene TRBJ2-3; 7 bases line up with TRBD2. V gave up 1 base and J gave up 4 bases; unmatched junction bases: 11. The length of the CDR3 is 17 residues. The germline CDR1 and CDR2 sequences are SGHVS and FNYEAQ.

The chain joins TRBV6-1 to TRBJ2-1, with a possible D match to TRBD2 (9 bases). The CDR3 sequence is 18 residues long. CDR1 MNHNS and CDR2 SASEGT come from the germline V gene. V was pared by 3 bases and J by 7 bases, with 25 bases between. The CDR3 DNA is TGTGCCAGCAGTGATTACAGGGGGGGACTAGCACTAGTAAATGAGCAGTTCTTC. As protein: CASSDYRGGLALVNEQFF.

This chain links TRBV6-4 with TRBJ2-1, with D possibly matching TRBD1 (6 bases). This CDR3 comprises 15 residues. In germline, CDR1 is MRHNA, CDR2 SNTAGT. V dropped 3 bases and J dropped 7 bases, with 16 bases sitting between them. CDR3 nucleotide sequence: TGTGCCAGCAGTGAGGGGGCCAGTGGGGAGAATGAGCAGTTCTTC. Protein: CASSEGASGENEQFF.

Concerning this clone itself: This specimen includes other DNA sequences encoding the same CDR3. The chain is built from TRBV29-1 and TRBJ1-2; 9 bases match TRBD1. This CDR3 has 12 amino acids. The ends lost 7 bases at V and 6 bases at J; junction bases unmatched: 6. Germline V gives CDR1 SQVTM, CDR2 ANQGSEA. This CDR3 reads CSAPGTGNGYTF. The CDR3 bases are TGCAGCGCCCCTGGGACAGGGAATGGCTACACCTTC.